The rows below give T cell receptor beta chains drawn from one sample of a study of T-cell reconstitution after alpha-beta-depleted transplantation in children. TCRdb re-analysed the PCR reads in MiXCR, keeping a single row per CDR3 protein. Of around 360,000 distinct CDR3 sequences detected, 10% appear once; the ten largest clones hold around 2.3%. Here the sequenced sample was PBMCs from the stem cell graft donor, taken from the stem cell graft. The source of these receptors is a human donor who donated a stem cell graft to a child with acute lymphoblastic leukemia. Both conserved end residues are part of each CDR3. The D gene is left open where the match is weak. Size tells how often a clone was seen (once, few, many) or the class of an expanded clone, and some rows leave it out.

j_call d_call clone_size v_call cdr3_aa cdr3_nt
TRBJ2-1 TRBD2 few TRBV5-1 CASSSTSASNEQFF TGCGCCAGCAGCTCAACTAGCGCAAGCAATGAGCAGTTCTTC
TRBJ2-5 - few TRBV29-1 CSAGIVETQYF TGCAGCGCCGGGATTGTAGAGACCCAGTACTTC
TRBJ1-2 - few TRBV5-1 CASSADLRGYTF TGCGCCAGCAGCGCTGACCTACGCGGCTACACCTTC
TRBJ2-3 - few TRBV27 CASSPILWGSGDTQYF TGTGCCAGCAGTCCTATCCTGTGGGGGAGTGGAGATACGCAGTATTTT
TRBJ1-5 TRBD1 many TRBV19 CATSPRGQGGSQPQHF TGTGCCACATCACCCAGGGGGCAGGGAGGGAGTCAGCCCCAGCATTTT
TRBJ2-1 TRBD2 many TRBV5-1 CASSLGLAGGLNEQFF TGCGCCAGCAGCTTGGGACTAGCGGGAGGCTTGAATGAGCAGTTCTTC
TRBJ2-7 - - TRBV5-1 CASSLIGAGSTYEQYF TGCGCCAGCAGCTTGATCGGGGCAGGGTCCACCTACGAGCAGTACTTC
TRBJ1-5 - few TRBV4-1 CASSQAPTGYSNQPQHF TGCGCCAGCAGCCAAGCCCCCACAGGTTATAGCAATCAGCCCCAGCATTTT
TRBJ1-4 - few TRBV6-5 CASSYSRGSEKLFF TGTGCCAGCAGTTACTCGAGGGGATCTGAAAAACTGTTTTTT
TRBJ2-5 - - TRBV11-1 CASSFEPAGPGMQETQYF TGTGCCAGCAGCTTCGAACCGGCGGGGCCCGGAATGCAAGAGACCCAGTACTTC
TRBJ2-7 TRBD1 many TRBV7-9 CASSPRTGRYEQYF TGTGCCAGCAGCCCTCGGACAGGCCGCTACGAGCAGTACTTC
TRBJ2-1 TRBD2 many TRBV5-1 CASSGVAGAYNEQFF TGCGCCAGCAGCGGAGTGGCGGGGGCCTACAATGAGCAGTTCTTC
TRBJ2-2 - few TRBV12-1 CASSHPKAGGAGELFF TGTGCCAGCAGCCACCCTAAAGCGGGAGGGGCCGGGGAGCTGTTTTTT
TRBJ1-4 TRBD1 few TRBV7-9 CASSRQTDRGGEKLFF TGTGCCAGCAGCCGACAAACCGACAGGGGCGGTGAAAAACTGTTTTTT
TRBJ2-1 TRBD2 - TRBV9 CASSVRLAGVGEQFF TGTGCCAGCAGCGTACGACTAGCGGGAGTAGGGGAGCAGTTCTTC
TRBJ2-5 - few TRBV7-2 CASGSLLLGQGAETQYF TGTGCCAGCGGAAGCCTACTGTTAGGGCAGGGAGCGGAGACCCAGTACTTC
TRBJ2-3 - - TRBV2 CASNLDKHTDTQYF TGTGCCAGCAACTTGGACAAGCACACAGATACGCAGTATTTT
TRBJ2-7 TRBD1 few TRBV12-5 CASSRTGSGEQYF TGTGCTAGTTCACGGACAGGGTCAGGCGAGCAGTACTTC
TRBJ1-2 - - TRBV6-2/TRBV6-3 CASSYLYGYTF TGTGCCAGCAGTTACCTCTATGGCTACACCTTC
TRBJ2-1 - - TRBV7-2 CASSPVLGPFYNEQFF TGTGCCAGCAGCCCCGTCCTAGGCCCCTTTTACAATGAGCAGTTCTTC
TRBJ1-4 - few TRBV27 CASSSYSATNEKLFF TGTGCCAGCAGTTCCTACAGCGCAACTAATGAAAAACTGTTTTTT
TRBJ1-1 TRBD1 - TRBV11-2 CASSLDQWQGANTEAFF TGTGCCAGCAGCTTAGATCAGTGGCAGGGGGCGAACACTGAAGCTTTCTTT
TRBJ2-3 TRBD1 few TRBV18 CASSTRQGETDTQYF TGTGCCAGCTCAACCCGACAGGGAGAGACAGATACGCAGTATTTT
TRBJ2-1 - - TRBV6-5 CASSSGPGGRYNEQFF TGTGCCAGCAGTTCCGGCCCCGGGGGTCGGTACAATGAGCAGTTCTTC
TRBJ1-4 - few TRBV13 CASSYYRGLNEKLFF TGTGCCAGCAGCTACTACCGAGGATTAAATGAAAAACTGTTTTTT
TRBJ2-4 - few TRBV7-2 CASSQPPWAEAKNIQYF TGTGCCAGCAGCCAACCCCCATGGGCCGAAGCCAAAAACATTCAGTACTTC
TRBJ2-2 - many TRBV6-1 CASSLPETGELFF TGTGCCAGCAGTCTCCCCGAAACCGGGGAGCTGTTTTTT
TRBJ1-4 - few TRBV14 CASRALLDLNEKLFF TGTGCCAGCAGAGCCCTGTTGGACCTTAATGAAAAACTGTTTTTT
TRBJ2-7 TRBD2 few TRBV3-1 CASSQDRGLATEQYF TGTGCCAGCAGCCAAGATAGGGGACTAGCAACCGAGCAGTACTTC
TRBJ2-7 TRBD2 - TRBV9 CASSVEGLAYYEQYF TGTGCCAGCAGCGTAGAGGGACTAGCGTACTACGAGCAGTACTTC
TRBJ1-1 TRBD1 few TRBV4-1 CASSQNTGQGGAFF TGCGCCAGCAGCCAAAACACGGGACAGGGTGGTGCTTTCTTT
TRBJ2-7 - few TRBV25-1 CASRQDGEQYF TGTGCCAGCAGACAGGACGGGGAGCAGTACTTC
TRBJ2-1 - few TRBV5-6 CASSSPGRYNEQFF TGTGCCAGCAGCTCCCCGGGGCGATACAATGAGCAGTTCTTC
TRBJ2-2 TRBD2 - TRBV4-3 CASSQEGLAGVTGELFF TGCGCCAGCAGCCAAGAGGGGCTAGCGGGGGTCACCGGGGAGCTGTTTTTT
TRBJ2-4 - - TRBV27 CASSLYGRGNIQYF TGTGCCAGCAGTTTATATGGCAGGGGAAACATTCAGTACTTC
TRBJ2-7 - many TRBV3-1 CASSQNPGWGYEQYF TGTGCCAGCAGCCAGAACCCGGGGTGGGGATACGAGCAGTACTTC
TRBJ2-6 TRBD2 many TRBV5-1 CASSLTAGGSGANVLTF TGCGCCAGCAGCTTGACCGCGGGAGGTTCAGGGGCCAACGTCCTGACTTTC
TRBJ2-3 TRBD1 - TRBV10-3 CAISKTGQTLTDTQYF TGTGCCATCAGTAAAACGGGACAGACCCTCACAGATACGCAGTATTTT
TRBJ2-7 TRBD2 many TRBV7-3 CASSFGGSGNHISYEQYF TGTGCCAGCAGCTTTGGGGGTAGCGGGAACCACATCTCCTACGAGCAGTACTTC
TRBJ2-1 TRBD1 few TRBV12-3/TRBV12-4 CASRKTGGSYNEQFF TGTGCCAGCAGGAAAACAGGGGGCTCCTACAATGAGCAGTTCTTC
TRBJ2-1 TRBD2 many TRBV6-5 CASSHGTSGYNEQFF TGTGCCAGCAGTCACGGGACTAGCGGATACAATGAGCAGTTCTTC
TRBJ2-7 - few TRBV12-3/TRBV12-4 CASSSLTHYEQYF TGTGCCAGCAGTTCCTTAACCCACTACGAGCAGTACTTC
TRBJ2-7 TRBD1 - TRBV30 CAWSPDRETPEQYF TGTGCCTGGAGTCCGGACAGGGAAACCCCCGAGCAGTACTTC
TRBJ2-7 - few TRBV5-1 CASSFGTPREYEQYF TGCGCCAGCAGCTTTGGGACTCCAAGAGAATACGAGCAGTACTTC
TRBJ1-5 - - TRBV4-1 CASSQEKAGGNQPQHF TGCGCCAGCAGCCAAGAAAAAGCAGGCGGCAATCAGCCCCAGCATTTT
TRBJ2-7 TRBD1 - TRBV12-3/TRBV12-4 CASSLALTGGSDEQYF TGTGCCAGCAGTTTAGCGCTAACAGGGGGCAGTGACGAGCAGTACTTC
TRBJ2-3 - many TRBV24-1 CATSDFRDTQYF TGTGCCACCAGTGATTTTCGGGATACGCAGTATTTT
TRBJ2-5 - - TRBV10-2 CASTDIKETQYF TGCGCCAGCACGGACATAAAAGAGACCCAGTACTTC
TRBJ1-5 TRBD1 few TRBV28 CASSRRTGSNQPQHF TGTGCCAGCAGCCGGCGGACAGGGAGCAATCAGCCCCAGCATTTT